Detailed here is one TCR beta chain. The data were obtained in a study of blood T cell repertoires in COVID-19. Study as a whole: Sample material is recorded as cDNA or gDNA derived from T cells, B-cell-depleted T cells, or PBMCs.

Per the authors' pipeline: Estimation of nucleated cell counts relied on the amplification of reference gene primers. Clones were read by immunoSEQ multiplex PCR, and TCRdb kept only the in-frame ones, dropping some. Clone size and the V and J calls come from that table; the DNA yielded D and trimming. The table has fewer than 200,000 clones, about four fifths seen once. V was pared by 2 bases and J by 8 bases, with 10 bases between. The CDR3 length is 12 residues. Germline lookup yields CDR1 SGHNT and CDR2 YYREEE (reference sequence). Sequences were obtained from peripheral blood. J is TRBJ1-2 and V is TRBV5-4, with D tentatively TRBD1 (5 bases). This clonotype originated in a man between 35 and 55 years old who had recovered from COVID-19. The CDR3 sequence: CASSFGRGGYTF. The CDR3 DNA reads as TGTGCCAGCAGCTTCGGAAGGGGAGGCTACACCTTC.